The subject of this entry is one T cell receptor beta chain. The target antigen is unknown. This entry is derived from a study of response to subunit inactivated influenza vaccine. TCRdb recomputed calls from the RT-PCR reads with MiXCR, one row per CDR3 protein. The sample holds about 150,000 distinct CDR3 sequences; around 11% are singletons and the top ten take roughly 36%. Study-wide results and caveats: Researchers suggested that each seasonal influenza vaccination recruits few new T cells.

The source was CD8+ T cells sorted from PBMCs, collected 23 to 25 months after vaccination. This receptor was obtained from a man between 50 and 70 years old who received an inactivated influenza vaccine.

CDR3 DNA sequence: TGTGCCAGCAGCTTATTACTAGACAATGAGCAGTTCTTC. Translation: CASSLLLDNEQFF. V is TRBV7-3 and J is TRBJ2-1; D is perhaps TRBD2 (5 bases). This CDR3 is built from 13 residues. V was pared by 2 bases and J by 5 bases, with 7 bases between. Germline loops: CDR1 SGHTA, CDR2 FQGTGA.